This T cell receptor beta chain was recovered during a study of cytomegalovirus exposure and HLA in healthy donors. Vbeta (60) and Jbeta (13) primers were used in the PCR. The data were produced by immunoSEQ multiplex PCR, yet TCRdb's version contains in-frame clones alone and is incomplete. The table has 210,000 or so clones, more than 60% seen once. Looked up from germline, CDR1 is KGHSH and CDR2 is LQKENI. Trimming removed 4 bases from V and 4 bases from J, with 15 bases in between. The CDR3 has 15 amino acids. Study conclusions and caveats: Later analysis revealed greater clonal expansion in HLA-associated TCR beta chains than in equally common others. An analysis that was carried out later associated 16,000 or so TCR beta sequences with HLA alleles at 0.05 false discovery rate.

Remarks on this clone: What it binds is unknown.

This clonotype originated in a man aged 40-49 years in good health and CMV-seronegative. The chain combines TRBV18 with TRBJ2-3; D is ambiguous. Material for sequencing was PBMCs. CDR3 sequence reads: CASSRGGNGPDTQYF. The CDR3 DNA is TGTGCCAGCTCACGCGGCGGAAACGGCCCAGATACGCAGTATTTT.